These 21 T cell receptor beta chains share one sample of origin, sequenced in a study of shared clonotypes between healthy human individuals. The repertoire was sequenced with immunoSEQ multiplex PCR; TCRdb's copy has only in-frame clones and lacks some. The data contain about 230,000 clones, approximately 65% of them singletons. The sequenced sample was memory CD4+ T cells sorted from blood. Subset defined: CD45RA-negative fraction. Source of these receptors: a man under 40 in good health.

In this sample, this clone turned up once. V is TRBV19 and J is TRBJ2-3, with 10 bases identical to TRBD2. The CDR3 has 14 amino acids. Germline V CDR1 and CDR2: LNHDA, SQIVND (reference sequence). V lost 7 bases to trimming and J lost 4 bases; unmatched junction nucleotides: 5. The CDR3 region is CASNPSGRSDTQYF. In nucleotides, the CDR3 is TGTGCCAGTAATCCTAGCGGGAGATCAGATACGCAGTATTTT.

V usage is TRBV7-6 and J usage is TRBJ2-5, with a weak D call TRBD1 (5 bases). Germline V gene data show CDR1 as SGHVS and CDR2 as FNYEAQ. Trimming removed 5 bases from V and 5 bases from J, with 12 bases in between. This CDR3 spans 13 amino acids. Written as DNA, the CDR3 is TGTGCCAGCAGCGCCAGGGTGCGCGAGACCCAGTACTTC. Its translation: CASSARVRETQYF.

The chain has TRBV27 and TRBJ1-2; 7 bases line up with TRBD1. V gave up 6 bases and J gave up 6 bases; unmatched junction bases: 7. CDR1 and CDR2 (germline): MNHEY, SMNVEV (reference sequence). The CDR3 is 13 amino acids. The chain's CDR3 is CASRPTGADGYTF. CDR3 DNA: TGTGCCAGCAGACCAACAGGGGCCGATGGCTACACCTTC.

This chain joins TRBV9 and TRBJ2-1; maybe TRBD2 (5 bases). Germline loops: CDR1 SGDLS, CDR2 YYNGEE. The ends were cut back, 0 bases at V and 5 bases at J, with 9 bases in the middle. CDR3 size: 14 residues. The CDR3 sequence: CASSVGTYHNEQFF. DNA of the CDR3: TGTGCCAGCAGCGTAGGGACTTACCACAATGAGCAGTTCTTC.

The chain recombines TRBV5-4 with TRBJ2-6; 10 bases fit TRBD1. J gave up 12 bases and V 0 bases, and 6 bases lay outside the gene matches. CDR1 is SGHNT, CDR2 YYREEE, per germline (reference sequence). The CDR3 is 15 residues long. The CDR3 here is CASSLETGGQGVLTF. In DNA form, the CDR3 reads TGTGCCAGCAGCTTGGAGACAGGGGGCCAAGGCGTCCTGACTTTC.

This clone was seen only a few times. This rearrangement joins TRBV5-1 to TRBJ2-1; 13 nucleotides line up with TRBD2. The V gene's germline CDR1 is SGHRS and CDR2 YFSETQ. The CDR3 has 15 residues. With V trimmed by 4 bases and J by 5 bases, 3 bases remained unmatched. Written as DNA, the CDR3 is TGCGCCAGCAGCGACGGGACTAGCGGGGACAATGAGCAGTTCTTC. Its protein product is CASSDGTSGDNEQFF.

This chain's CDR3 is CASSDYAADTQYF. DNA for the CDR3: TGTGCCAGCAGTGATTATGCAGCAGATACGCAGTATTTT. The V call is TRBV6-1, the J call TRBJ2-3; no reliable D call. Per germline, CDR1 MNHNS and CDR2 SASEGT. V was shortened by 3 bases and J by 4 bases, with 8 bases between the two germline ends. The CDR3 totals 13 residues.

The chain links TRBV28 to TRBJ1-1; weak D call: TRBD1 (6 bases). The CDR3 runs to 11 residues. V shed 10 bases and J shed 8 bases, with 14 bases lying between them. Germline CDR1 MDHEN, CDR2 SYDVKM. The CDR3 region has the DNA TGTGCCACAAAAGGGGGGGCCGAAGCTTTCTTT. Its protein is CATKGGAEAFF.

This clone was seen more than once but under ten times. V and J are TRBV5-1 and TRBJ2-1, with 8 bases aligning to TRBD1. This CDR3 has 18 residues. Germline V CDR1 and CDR2: SGHRS, YFSETQ. The V and J ends lost 0 bases and 9 bases, in that order; junction bases with no gene match: 17. The CDR3 sequence is CASSLGNRGDWATGEQFF. CDR3 in DNA: TGCGCCAGCAGCTTGGGAAACAGGGGGGACTGGGCGACCGGTGAGCAGTTCTTC.

The rearrangement joins TRBV11-2 to TRBJ2-5; D possibly matches TRBD1 or TRBD2 (5 bases each). The V gene's germline CDR1 is SGHAT and CDR2 FQNNGV. The CDR3 has 15 amino acids. Trimming stripped 4 bases from V and 1 base from J, with 13 bases between. CDR3 region: CASSSPMRGQETQYF. The CDR3 bases are TGTGCCAGCAGCTCCCCTATGAGGGGCCAAGAGACCCAGTACTTC. The variable domain in full, completed from reference TRBV11-2 and TRBJ2-5, reads EAGVAQSPRYKIIEKRQSVAFWCNPISGHATLYWYQQILGQGPKLLIQFQNNGVVDDSQLPKDRFSAERLKGVDSTLKIQPAKLEDSAVYLCASSSPMRGQETQYFGPGTRLLVL.

This clone was recorded a few times. The V and J genes are TRBV6-1 and TRBJ1-2; D call uncertain. Germline values: CDR1 MNHNS, CDR2 SASEGT. This CDR3 spans 10 amino acids. V lost 3 bases and J lost 8, with 4 bases in between. In DNA, the CDR3 is TGTGCCAGCAGTGAGATGGGCTACACCTTC. It translates to CASSEMGYTF.

The rearrangement links TRBV7-6 to TRBJ2-7; 8 nucleotides align to TRBD1. J was trimmed by 5 bases and V by 5 bases; bases with no gene match: 2. This CDR3 is 12 amino acids long. The germline V gene encodes CDR1 SGHVS and CDR2 FNYEAQ. The CDR3, as DNA: TGTGCCAGCAGCACCAGGGGGCACGAGCAGTACTTC. It is translated as CASSTRGHEQYF.

Written as DNA, the CDR3 is TGTGCCAGCACACCAGGGGACTCCTACAATGAGCAGTTCTTC. Translating gives CASTPGDSYNEQFF. The chain combines TRBV6-1 with TRBJ2-1, with D possibly matching TRBD1 (6 bases). This CDR3 region has 14 residues. Trimming removed 7 bases at V and 0 bases at J, with 10 bases between. CDR1 is MNHNS, CDR2 SASEGT, per germline.

The gene calls are TRBV29-1 and TRBJ1-2; D gene ambiguous. Germline V gene sequence: CDR1 SQVTM, CDR2 ANQGSEA. V was shortened by 3 bases and J by 5 bases, with 7 bases between the two germline ends. This CDR3 spans 11 amino acids. The CDR3 bases are TGCAGCGTTGAGGCGCAGTATGGCTACACCTTC. Amino acids: CSVEAQYGYTF. The full variable domain, with the rest looked up from reference TRBV29-1 and TRBJ1-2, is SAVISQKPSRDICQRGTSLTIQCQVDSQVTMMFWYRQQPGQSLTLIATANQGSEATYESGFVIDKFPISRPNLTFSTLTVSNMSPEDSSIYLCSVEAQYGYTFGSGTRLTVV.

J is TRBJ2-3 and V is TRBV9; D gene unclear. This CDR3 has 15 residues. Germline-derived CDR1 and CDR2 are SGDLS and YYNGEE. V lost 4 bases and J lost 2, with 14 bases in between. The CDR3 reads CASSLRPGATDTQYF. Written as DNA, the CDR3 is TGTGCCAGCAGCCTCCGGCCGGGCGCCACAGATACGCAGTATTTT.

The CDR3 is CASSYGGARIYGYTF. For the CDR3, the DNA is TGTGCCAGCAGCTACGGCGGGGCGCGTATCTATGGCTACACCTTC. The chain links TRBV6-1 to TRBJ1-2, with D possibly matching TRBD1 (5 bases). The V gene lost 6 bases and the J gene lost 4 bases, with 18 bases spanning the gap. The CDR3 totals 15 residues. Germline V lookup: CDR1 MNHNS, CDR2 SASEGT.

This clone was seen a handful of times. This rearrangement joins TRBV4-1 to TRBJ2-1, with no clear D. The CDR3 spans 14 residues. The germline V gene has CDR1 MGHRA and CDR2 YSYEKL. The V and J ends lost 4 bases and 2 bases respectively, with 9 bases between them. This CDR3 reads CASSRQQTYNEQFF. In DNA form, the CDR3 reads TGCGCCAGCAGCCGCCAACAGACCTACAATGAGCAGTTCTTC.

The genes are TRBV6-5 and TRBJ2-5, with D possibly being TRBD1 (6 bases). This CDR3 comprises 13 residues. V was pared by 4 bases and J by 5 bases, with 11 bases between. CDR1 and CDR2 from the germline V gene are MNHEY and SVGAGI. In DNA form, the CDR3 reads TGTGCCAGCAGTTTACAGGGTTGGGAGACCCAGTACTTC. Amino acids: CASSLQGWETQYF.

The chain is built from TRBV30 and TRBJ1-4, with 9 bases that match TRBD1. The CDR3 totals 15 residues. CDR1 is GTSNPN, CDR2 SVGIG, per germline (reference sequence). J gave up 2 bases and V 4 bases, and 5 bases lay outside the gene matches. The CDR3 coding sequence is TGTGCCTGGAACCGGGACAGGGTCACTAATGAAAAACTGTTTTTT. Protein sequence: CAWNRDRVTNEKLFF. Full variable domain (remainder filled in from reference TRBV30 and TRBJ1-4): SQTIHQWPATLVQPVGSPLSLECTVEGTSNPNLYWYRQAAGRGLQLLFYSVGIGQISSEVPQNLSASRPQDRQFILSSKKLLLSDSGFYLCAWNRDRVTNEKLFFGSGTQLSVL.

This rearrangement joins TRBV4-2 to TRBJ2-3, with TRBD2 matching over 10 bases. The germline gives CDR1 LGHNA, CDR2 YNFKEQ. J lost 2 bases, V lost 1 base, and 12 bases had no gene match. There are 19 residues in the CDR3. CDR3 amino acids: CASSQVGLAVQLDTDTQYF. CDR3 nucleotides: TGTGCCAGCAGCCAAGTAGGACTAGCGGTTCAGTTGGACACAGATACGCAGTATTTT.

In this sample, this clone turned up once. The gene calls are TRBV11-2 and TRBJ2-3; no reliable D call. Trimming stripped 4 bases from V and 1 base from J, with 9 bases between. The CDR3 extends over 14 amino acids. Germline V gene lookup returns CDR1 SGHAT and CDR2 FQNNGV. The CDR3 here is CASSSHPGTDTQYF. The CDR3 DNA is TGTGCCAGCAGCTCACATCCCGGCACAGATACGCAGTATTTT.